Given below is one T cell receptor beta chain in context. No antigen is known for it. This record comes from a study of CD8+CD57+ T cells in acquired aplastic anemia. After removal of 0 bases from V and 4 bases from J, the junction contained 8 bases not matched to a gene. The germline V gene encodes CDR1 DFQATT and CDR2 SNEGSKA (reference sequence). The CDR3 is 16 amino acids. Points from the study as a whole: Shared by patients and controls, nearly 30 CD8+ CDR3s were abundant in patients.

The template for TCR beta VDJ and CDR3 sequence profiling was genomic DNA. TCRdb processed the reads anew with MiXCR; each CDR3 protein has one entry. The repertoire has 160,000 or so distinct CDR3 sequences, 65% to 75% of them found once; the top ten carry approximately 50%. Patients chosen for sequencing had CD8+CD57+ cells that had expanded, as shown by flow cytometry. The chain combines TRBV20-1 with TRBJ2-1; 8 bases line up with TRBD2. The specimen was sorted CD4+, CD8+, or CD8+CD57+ T cells (not recorded which) from PBMCs. This TCR was recovered from a human donor with aplastic anemia. The CDR3 here is CSARDRGRREYNEQFF. The CDR3, as DNA: TGCAGTGCTAGAGATCGCGGGAGGAGAGAATACAATGAGCAGTTCTTC.